A selection of T cell receptor beta chains follows, all from one sample in a study of graft-versus-host responses after intestinal transplantation. Their specific antigens are unknown. The method was immunoSEQ multiplex PCR; TCRdb's version includes in-frame clones alone and lacks a portion of them. The sample lists approximately 82,000 clones, 90% to 95% occurring once. Here the sequenced sample was unstimulated CD4+ T cells sorted from spleen or lymph node cells, taken before intestinal transplant. All receptors derive from a human donor who received an intestinal transplant. CDR3s include the opening cysteine and the closing phenylalanine or tryptophan. The D gene is left open where the match is weak. Size tells how often a clone was seen (once, few, many) or the class of an expanded clone, and some rows leave it out.

clone size: .
V gene: TRBV6-7
D gene: .
J gene: TRBJ2-2
CDR3 length: 15
CDR3 DNA: TGTGCCAGCACCCCCGCGGGGCGCGTCACCGGGGAGCTGTTTTTT
CDR3 protein: CASTPAGRVTGELFF

clone size: .
V gene: TRBV4-3
D gene: TRBD1
J gene: TRBJ1-1
CDR3 length: 18
CDR3 DNA: TGCGCCAGCAGCCAAGAAGTGCGGGGCAGGGGGTTGAACACTGAAGCTTTCTTT
CDR3 protein: CASSQEVRGRGLNTEAFF

clone size: .
V gene: TRBV18
D gene: .
J gene: TRBJ2-3
CDR3 length: 17
CDR3 DNA: TGTGCCAGCTCACCCCTCCCATCGGGGGTGGGGACAGATACGCAGTATTTT
CDR3 protein: CASSPLPSGVGTDTQYF

clone size: .
V gene: TRBV5-6
D gene: .
J gene: TRBJ1-6
CDR3 length: 17
CDR3 DNA: TGTGCCAGCAGCCAAAAAAGGACAGCCTACTATAATTCACCCCTCCACTTT
CDR3 protein: CASSQKRTAYYNSPLHF

clone size: once
V gene: TRBV6-5
D gene: TRBD2
J gene: TRBJ2-3
CDR3 length: 16
CDR3 DNA: TGTGCCAGCAGTTATGAGGCGGGGGGCCTCCCAGATACGCAGTATTTT
CDR3 protein: CASSYEAGGLPDTQYF

clone size: few
V gene: TRBV5-8
D gene: .
J gene: TRBJ1-5
CDR3 length: 15
CDR3 DNA: TGTGCCAGCAGCTCCTACAGGGTTCGTAATCAGCCCCAGCATTTT
CDR3 protein: CASSSYRVRNQPQHF

clone size: once
V gene: TRBV19
D gene: TRBD1
J gene: TRBJ1-1
CDR3 length: 14
CDR3 DNA: TGTGCCAGTAGTTCAACCGGGACAGGGACTGAAGCTTTCTTT
CDR3 protein: CASSSTGTGTEAFF

clone size: .
V gene: TRBV20-1
D gene: TRBD1
J gene: TRBJ2-7
CDR3 length: 11
CDR3 DNA: TGCAGTACATCGATACAGGGGGGGCAGTACTTC
CDR3 protein: CSTSIQGGQYF

clone size: once
V gene: TRBV7-6
D gene: TRBD2
J gene: TRBJ2-3
CDR3 length: 13
CDR3 DNA: TGTGCCATCTCGGGAGGGGGGACAGATACGCAGTATTTT
CDR3 protein: CAISGGGTDTQYF

clone size: .
V gene: TRBV19
D gene: TRBD1
J gene: TRBJ1-5
CDR3 length: 19
CDR3 DNA: TGTGCCAGTAGTAAATATTCCGGGACAGGGGCAAATAGCAATCAGCCCCAGCATTTT
CDR3 protein: CASSKYSGTGANSNQPQHF

clone size: .
V gene: TRBV14
D gene: .
J gene: TRBJ1-6
CDR3 length: 12
CDR3 DNA: TGTGCCAGCAGCCAAGCTTTTGCACCCCTCCACTTT
CDR3 protein: CASSQAFAPLHF

clone size: .
V gene: TRBV2
D gene: .
J gene: TRBJ1-2
CDR3 length: 15
CDR3 DNA: TGTGCCAGCAGTGAATCGTGGGAGGGCAACTATGGCTACACCTTC
CDR3 protein: CASSESWEGNYGYTF

clone size: .
V gene: TRBV7-2
D gene: TRBD1
J gene: TRBJ1-2
CDR3 length: 17
CDR3 DNA: TGCGCCAGCAGCTTTAACAGGGGTCCTCATTCCTCCTATGGCTACACCTTC
CDR3 protein: CASSFNRGPHSSYGYTF

clone size: .
V gene: TRBV19
D gene: .
J gene: TRBJ1-4
CDR3 length: 13
CDR3 DNA: TGTGCCTCTAAGGGGGACAATAGGGAAAAACTGTTTTTT
CDR3 protein: CASKGDNREKLFF

clone size: .
V gene: TRBV7-2
D gene: TRBD2
J gene: TRBJ2-1
CDR3 length: 17
CDR3 DNA: TGTGCCAGCAGCCCGCAAAGACTAGCGGGGAATTACAATGAGCAGTTCTTC
CDR3 protein: CASSPQRLAGNYNEQFF

clone size: .
V gene: TRBV5-1
D gene: .
J gene: TRBJ2-3
CDR3 length: 13
CDR3 DNA: TGCGCCAGCAGGAAAGGAGGAACAGATACGCAGTATTTT
CDR3 protein: CASRKGGTDTQYF

clone size: .
V gene: TRBV15
D gene: .
J gene: TRBJ2-3
CDR3 length: 13
CDR3 DNA: TGTGCCACCAGCAGAGATCCCGCGGATACGCAGTATTTT
CDR3 protein: CATSRDPADTQYF

clone size: .
V gene: TRBV19
D gene: .
J gene: TRBJ1-5
CDR3 length: 15
CDR3 DNA: TGTGCCAGTAAACCCGGGGACTATAGCAATCAGCCCCAGCATTTT
CDR3 protein: CASKPGDYSNQPQHF

clone size: .
V gene: TRBV7-2
D gene: TRBD1
J gene: TRBJ2-7
CDR3 length: 15
CDR3 DNA: TGTGCCAGCAGCTTATTACAGACAGGGACCTACGAGCAGTACTTC
CDR3 protein: CASSLLQTGTYEQYF

clone size: .
V gene: TRBV19
D gene: TRBD1
J gene: TRBJ1-3
CDR3 length: 16
CDR3 DNA: TGTGCCAGTAGTTTCTACCCCGGGACAGGAGGAAACACCATATATTTT
CDR3 protein: CASSFYPGTGGNTIYF

clone size: .
V gene: TRBV19
D gene: TRBD1
J gene: TRBJ2-2
CDR3 length: 16
CDR3 DNA: TGTGCCAGTAGTGAAGACAGGGGGCGGAACACCGGGGAGCTGTTTTTT
CDR3 protein: CASSEDRGRNTGELFF

clone size: .
V gene: TRBV19
D gene: .
J gene: TRBJ1-5
CDR3 length: 14
CDR3 DNA: TGTGCCAGTAGTATAGTAGGAGGTGGTCAGCCCCAGCATTTT
CDR3 protein: CASSIVGGGQPQHF

clone size: .
V gene: TRBV7-9
D gene: TRBD1
J gene: TRBJ1-2
CDR3 length: 15
CDR3 DNA: TGTGCCAGCAGCTTAGAAAAGGGACAGGAGTATGGCTACACCTTC
CDR3 protein: CASSLEKGQEYGYTF

clone size: .
V gene: TRBV5-1
D gene: TRBD1
J gene: TRBJ1-3
CDR3 length: 16
CDR3 DNA: TGCGCCAGCAGCCGCGGGACAGGGGGAGCTGGAAACACCATATATTTT
CDR3 protein: CASSRGTGGAGNTIYF

clone size: .
V gene: TRBV7-2
D gene: .
J gene: TRBJ2-1
CDR3 length: 16
CDR3 DNA: TGTGCCAGCAGCTTAGCACGTGGCAGGGGTATCTATGAGCAGTTCTTC
CDR3 protein: CASSLARGRGIYEQFF

clone size: .
V gene: TRBV5-6
D gene: .
J gene: TRBJ2-2
CDR3 length: 11
CDR3 DNA: TGTGCCAGCAGCTTGTCGGGGGAGCTGTTTTTT
CDR3 protein: CASSLSGELFF